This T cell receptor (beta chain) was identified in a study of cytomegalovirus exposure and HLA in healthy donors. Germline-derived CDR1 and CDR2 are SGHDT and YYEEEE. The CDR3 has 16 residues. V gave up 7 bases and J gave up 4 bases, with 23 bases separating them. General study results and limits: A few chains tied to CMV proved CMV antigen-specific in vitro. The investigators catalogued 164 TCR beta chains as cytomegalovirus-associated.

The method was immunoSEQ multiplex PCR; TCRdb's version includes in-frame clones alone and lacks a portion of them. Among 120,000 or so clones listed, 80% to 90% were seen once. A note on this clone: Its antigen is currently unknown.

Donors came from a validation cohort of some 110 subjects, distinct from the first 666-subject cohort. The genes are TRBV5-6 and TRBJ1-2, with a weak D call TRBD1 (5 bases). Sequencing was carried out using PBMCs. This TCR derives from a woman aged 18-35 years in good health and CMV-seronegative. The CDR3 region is CASCSLELGGLYGYTF. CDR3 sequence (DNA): TGTGCCAGCTGTTCACTTGAGTTGGGGGGTCTCTATGGCTACACCTTC.